These 26 T cell receptor beta chains were all obtained from the same sample, sequenced in a study of blood T cells in healthy people across ages. Alongside a J-beta primer mix, a sample-barcoded 5' primer served in a second PCR lasting about 7 to 12 cycles. From the 5' RACE reads, TCRdb called clonotypes with MiXCR, one entry per CDR3 protein. The profile shows roughly 680,000 distinct CDR3 sequences, more than 20% of them singletons. Source material: blood. These receptors all come from a man in his 70s in good health.

This clonotype has a handful of counts. This sequence joins TRBV5-1 and TRBJ1-1, with D tentatively TRBD1 (5 bases). The CDR3 contains 15 residues. V was clipped by 0 bases and J by 4 bases, with 13 bases between them. CDR1 is SGHRS and CDR2 is YFSETQ in the germline V gene. DNA of the CDR3: TGCGCCAGCAGCTTGGTGCGGGGTAGGGGCACTGAAGCTTTCTTT. This sequence encodes CASSLVRGRGTEAFF. Full variable domain (rest looked up from reference TRBV5-1 and TRBJ1-1): KAGVTQTPRYLIKTRGQQVTLSCSPISGHRSVSWYQQTPGQGLQFLFEYFSETQRNKGNFPGRFSGRQFSNSRSEMNVSTLELGDSALYLCASSLVRGRGTEAFFGQGTRLTVV.

This rearrangement joins TRBV6-6 to TRBJ2-1; D call uncertain. This CDR3 comprises 11 residues. Germline loops: CDR1 MNHNY, CDR2 SVGAGI (reference sequence). The ends were cut back, 6 bases at V and 11 bases at J, with 11 bases in the middle. CDR3 region: CASRKGEQQFF. In DNA form, the CDR3 reads TGTGCCAGCAGGAAAGGAGAACAGCAGTTCTTC.

This clonotype has ten or more counts. The chain joins TRBV29-1 to TRBJ2-5, with D perhaps TRBD1 (6 bases). CDR1 and CDR2 (germline): SQVTM, ANQGSEA. The V end was cut by 6 bases, the J end by 1 base, with 12 bases between. CDR3 length equals 13 residues. CDR3 coding DNA: TGCAGCGTGGTGACAGGACCCCAAGAGACCCAGTACTTC. Translated: CSVVTGPQETQYF.

There are a few counts of this clonotype. The rearrangement uses TRBV29-1 and TRBJ2-1, with D maybe TRBD2 (6 bases). Germline V gene lookup returns CDR1 SQVTM and CDR2 ANQGSEA. V was shortened by 4 bases and J by 12 bases, with 16 bases between the two germline ends. The CDR3 has 12 residues. The CDR3 DNA reads TGCAGCGTTGGGGGAACGGGAGCTAGGCAGTTCTTC. It is translated as CSVGGTGARQFF.

This clonotype came up a few times. The V and J genes are TRBV3-1 and TRBJ2-1; 10 nucleotides align to TRBD2. The J segment lost 7 bases and the V segment lost 3 bases, leaving 9 bases of the junction unmatched. The CDR3 consists of 16 residues. Germline CDR1 and CDR2: LGHDT and YNNKEL (reference sequence). CDR3 nucleotide sequence: TGTGCCAGCAGCCAGGCAGCGGGAGGGCCTTGGAATGAGCAGTTCTTC. The encoded protein is CASSQAAGGPWNEQFF.

V is TRBV7-9 and J is TRBJ2-7, with 7 positions matching TRBD1. Germline trimming cut 3 bases from V and 7 bases from J; bases unmatched to any gene: 12. The V gene's germline CDR1 is SEHNR and CDR2 FQNEAQ (reference sequence). This CDR3 is 15 amino acids long. The CDR3 sequence: CASSFEYRQGFEQYF. CDR3 coding DNA: TGTGCCAGCAGCTTCGAATACAGACAGGGTTTTGAGCAGTACTTC.

CDR3 sequence: CASSPAGLKNEQFF. As DNA, the CDR3 is TGTGCCAGCAGCCCAGCGGGACTCAAAAATGAGCAGTTCTTC. V gene TRBV7-2 combines with J gene TRBJ2-1, with 7 nucleotides matching TRBD2. Germline lookup yields CDR1 SGHTA and CDR2 FQGNSA. J gave up 7 bases and V 5 bases, and 8 bases lay outside the gene matches. CDR3 length: 14 amino acids.

There are a few counts of this clonotype. The chain uses TRBV11-2 and TRBJ2-3, with TRBD2 matching over 10 bases. This CDR3 contains 15 residues. V was clipped by 5 bases and J by 2 bases; unmatched bases: 4. CDR1 is SGHAT, CDR2 FQNNGV, per germline. The CDR3 region has the DNA TGTGCCAGCAGCCGTACTAGCGGGATCACAGATACGCAGTATTTT. The encoded protein is CASSRTSGITDTQYF.

J is TRBJ1-2 and V is TRBV20-1, with 8 bases fitting TRBD1. Germline V gene lookup returns CDR1 DFQATT and CDR2 SNEGSKA (reference sequence). Trimming at V came to 4 bases and at J to 2 bases, leaving 12 bases not matched to a gene. The CDR3 sequence is 16 residues long. The CDR3 loop reads CSANQRGRTGNYGYTF. CDR3 nucleotide sequence: TGCAGTGCTAATCAACGTGGCAGGACAGGGAACTATGGCTACACCTTC.

A remark on this clonotype: A junction end diverges from the germline sequence, so it may reflect a read error. The chain couples TRBV5-5 to TRBJ1-2; 9 positions agree with TRBD1. The CDR3 loop spans 15 amino acids. Germline V gene sequence: CDR1 SGHKS, CDR2 YYEKEE (reference sequence). CDR3 residues: CASSLGTGVNYGYAF. For the CDR3, the DNA is TGTGCCAGCAGCTTGGGGACAGGGGTCAACTATGGCTACGCCTTC.

This chain joins TRBV29-1 and TRBJ2-1, with D hard to call. Germline V gene sequence: CDR1 SQVTM, CDR2 ANQGSEA. The CDR3 length is 14 residues. Trimming stripped 6 bases from V and 0 bases from J, with 12 bases between. CDR3 sequence (DNA): TGCAGCGTGACACGGGCCAGCTCCTACAATGAGCAGTTCTTC. As protein: CSVTRASSYNEQFF.

The chain is built from TRBV3-1 and TRBJ1-2, with a possible D match to TRBD1 (6 bases). Per germline, CDR1 LGHDT and CDR2 YNNKEL (reference sequence). The V gene lost 4 bases and the J gene lost 6 bases, with 12 bases spanning the gap. The CDR3 runs to 13 residues. CDR3 coding DNA: TGTGCCAGCAGCCCAGCGACAGGAGATGGCTACACCTTC. Residues: CASSPATGDGYTF.

V and J are TRBV20-1 and TRBJ2-1; 10 nucleotides agree with TRBD2. J gave up 5 bases and V 1 base, and 2 bases lay outside the gene matches. Germline CDR1 DFQATT, CDR2 SNEGSKA (reference sequence). CDR3 length: 14 residues. CDR3 in amino acids: CSARGLAGDNEQFF. Written as DNA, the CDR3 is TGCAGTGCTAGAGGACTAGCGGGTGACAATGAGCAGTTCTTC.

This clonotype was picked up a small number of times. The V gene is TRBV7-2, the J gene TRBJ2-3; D gene uncertain. This CDR3 comprises 17 residues. CDR1 is SGHTA and CDR2 is FQGNSA in the germline V gene. V was shortened by 2 bases and J by 7 bases, with 22 bases between the two germline ends. The DNA of the CDR3 is TGTGCCAGCAGCTTATCGGCTAGTAGGCCCCCCCAGAATACGCAGTATTTT. Encoded protein: CASSLSASRPPQNTQYF.

This clonotype has a handful of counts. V gene TRBV10-3 combines with J gene TRBJ2-3; possibly TRBD2 for D (5 bases). V lost 0 bases to trimming and J lost 2 bases, with 9 bases between them. CDR1 and CDR2 from the germline V gene are ENHRY and SYGVKD. The CDR3 length is 15 residues. CDR3 in DNA: TGTGCCATCAGTGAGTCCGGACTCCCCACAGATACGCAGTATTTT. The encoded protein is CAISESGLPTDTQYF.

This clonotype showed up just a few times. This chain connects TRBV12-3 or TRBV12-4 to TRBJ1-5; 8 bases are a match to TRBD1. V lost 2 bases, J lost 9 bases, and 9 bases stayed unmatched. CDR3 length: 15 residues. CDR3 in amino acids: CASSLRGQGSWPQHF. CDR3 bases: TGTGCCAGCAGTTTACGCGGACAGGGATCGTGGCCCCAGCATTTT.

This chain links TRBV20-1 with TRBJ2-4; 10 nucleotides align to TRBD2. The V gene's germline CDR1 is DFQATT and CDR2 SNEGSKA (reference sequence). With V trimmed by 0 bases and J by 9 bases, 11 bases remained unmatched. There are 16 residues in the CDR3. As DNA, the CDR3 is TGCAGTGCTAGAGATCTTACGCCACTAGCGGGACCCATTCAGTACTTC. Translated: CSARDLTPLAGPIQYF.

The chain uses TRBV7-9 and TRBJ2-5; TRBD1 matches 11 bases. Per germline, CDR1 SEHNR and CDR2 FQNEAQ (reference sequence). The J segment lost 3 bases and the V segment lost 2 bases, leaving 2 bases of the junction unmatched. This CDR3 contains 15 residues. The chain's CDR3 is CASSLWGQGEETQYF. The CDR3 bases are TGTGCCAGCAGCTTATGGGGACAGGGGGAAGAGACCCAGTACTTC.

The V gene is TRBV20-1, the J gene TRBJ2-5, with no clear D. V dropped 6 bases and J dropped 1 base, with 6 bases sitting between them. The CDR3 extends over 11 amino acids. Germline V gives CDR1 DFQATT, CDR2 SNEGSKA (reference sequence). The CDR3 reads CSAAGQETQYF. CDR3 nucleotide sequence: TGCAGTGCGGCAGGCCAAGAGACCCAGTACTTC.

V and J are TRBV12-3 or TRBV12-4 and TRBJ2-5; 9 nucleotides match TRBD1. The CDR3 extends over 18 amino acids. The V gene end was trimmed by 3 bases and the J gene end by 1 base; junction bases not matched to a gene: 12. CDR3 in amino acids: CASSLVVGTGSVQETQYF. CDR3 nucleotide sequence: TGTGCCAGCAGTTTGGTCGTCGGGACAGGGTCAGTCCAAGAGACCCAGTACTTC.

The chain employs TRBV29-1 and TRBJ1-2; D remains unclear. Germline CDR1 SQVTM, CDR2 ANQGSEA. CDR3 size: 12 residues. Trimming took off 3 bases at V and 4 bases at J, with 9 bases between the two ends. The DNA for the CDR3 is TGCAGCGTTGACGGAGGAGGCTATGGCTACACCTTC. Protein product: CSVDGGGYGYTF.

A remark on this clonotype: Being one base from a much bigger clone, this may be a read error. This chain uses TRBV5-1 with TRBJ2-5; TRBD1 is a possible D gene (6 bases). The germline V gene encodes CDR1 SGHRS and CDR2 YFSETQ. The CDR3 length is 15 residues. The CDR3 is CASTLLQGREETQYF. In nucleotides, the CDR3 is TGCGCCAGCACCTTGCTACAGGGCCGAGAGGAGACCCAGTACTTC. Supplemented by reference TRBV5-1 and TRBJ2-5, the full variable domain reads KAGVTQTPRYLIKTRGQQVTLSCSPISGHRSVSWYQQTPGQGLQFLFEYFSETQRNKGNFPGRFSGRQFSNSRSEMNVSTLELGDSALYLCASTLLQGREETQYFGPGTRLLVL.

This chain links TRBV20-1 with TRBJ2-1; perhaps TRBD1 as D (5 bases). The CDR3 loop spans 14 amino acids. V was pared by 0 bases and J by 6 bases, with 12 bases between. CDR1 and CDR2 from the germline V gene are DFQATT and SNEGSKA (reference sequence). The chain's CDR3 is CSARDPRAPNEQFF. The CDR3 DNA sequence: TGCAGTGCTAGAGATCCCAGGGCCCCCAATGAGCAGTTCTTC.

This clonotype has just a few counts. V usage is TRBV4-1 and J usage is TRBJ2-1; a possible D gene is TRBD2 (6 bases). This CDR3 is built from 14 residues. V lost 0 bases, J lost 10 bases, and 13 bases lay in between. Looked up from germline, CDR1 is MGHRA and CDR2 is YSYEKL. In nucleotides, the CDR3 is TGCGCCAGCAGCCAAGATTCTCAGCGGGCCGAGCAGTTCTTC. Protein: CASSQDSQRAEQFF.

This clonotype was seen ten or more times. The rearrangement links TRBV28 to TRBJ2-3; either TRBD1 or TRBD2 may fit D (5 bases each). CDR3 length: 15 residues. Germline V gives CDR1 MDHEN, CDR2 SYDVKM. Trimming shortened V by 5 bases and J by 4 bases, and 16 bases separated the two germline ends. The CDR3 reads CASSDGGRGADTQYF. The CDR3 DNA reads as TGTGCCAGCAGTGATGGTGGGAGAGGGGCAGATACGCAGTATTTT. Supplemented by reference TRBV28 and TRBJ2-3, the full variable domain reads DVKVTQSSRYLVKRTGEKVFLECVQDMDHENMFWYRQDPGLGLRLIYFSYDVKMKEKGDIPEGYSVSREKKERFSLILESASTNQTSMYLCASSDGGRGADTQYFGPGTRLTVL.

Only a few counts were recorded for this clonotype. The V call is TRBV14, the J call TRBJ2-2; a weak D match, TRBD1 (6 bases). The V gene lost 5 bases and the J gene lost 5 bases, with 12 bases spanning the gap. CDR1 and CDR2 from the germline V gene are SGHDN and FVKESK. This CDR3 comprises 14 residues. CDR3 in amino acids: CASSNLGGTGELFF. In DNA form, the CDR3 reads TGTGCCAGCAGCAATCTAGGGGGAACCGGGGAGCTGTTTTTT. The variable domain in full, completed from reference TRBV14 and TRBJ2-2, reads EAGVTQFPSHSVIEKGQTVTLRCDPISGHDNLYWYRRVMGKEIKFLLHFVKESKQDESGMPNNRFLAERTGGTYSTLKVQPAELEDSGVYFCASSNLGGTGELFFGEGSRLTVL.